This TCR beta chain derives from a study of cytomegalovirus exposure and HLA in healthy donors. The study, taken as a whole, reports: Through in vitro validation, three CMV-associated chains were shown to be specific for CMV antigens. Versus the approximately 670-donor mean, an Asian-associated ancestry cluster reportedly showed fewer N-insertions in a later analysis.

Amplification used 60 Vbeta primers and 13 Jbeta primers. Only in-frame clones appear in the TCRdb table, and some are missing; sequencing was by immunoSEQ multiplex PCR. The sample records about 110,000 clones, around 64% being singletons. This CDR3 is built from 15 residues. Germline V gives CDR1 SGHDN, CDR2 FVKESK. A remark on this clone: As yet, its antigen is unknown.

This TCR came from a man aged 25-45 years in good health and CMV-seropositive. The V gene is TRBV14, the J gene TRBJ2-5; 12 bases are a match to TRBD2. The DNA end lines up better with TRBJ2-7; the J call may be wrong. Sample: PBMCs. The CDR3 here is CASSQALAGGIEQYF. CDR3 bases: TGTGCCAGCAGCCAAGCACTAGCGGGGGGTATCGAGCAGTACTTC.